The table lists the clone carrying this TCR beta chain with many counts. Its specificity is not known. TCRdb recomputed calls from the reads with MiXCR, one row per CDR3 protein. This table holds some 400,000 distinct CDR3 sequences, approximately 31% found once. This sample is part of a study of T cell repertoires in cytomegalovirus infection. Across the whole study: The public TCR beta signatures pointed to both CMV infection and matching HLA type.

Broader study findings: Totalled public TCR beta family frequency picked out people who carried CMV plus the relevant HLA. The response measured ex vivo was dominated by TCR beta clonotypes (HLA-C-restricted and CMV-specific).

The CDR3 is 14 residues long. The V end lost 2 bases, the J end lost 7 bases, and 12 bases lay between the germline ends. Germline V CDR1 and CDR2: SGHVS, FNYEAQ. The TCR originated in a human donor in good health (CMV status not recorded). Some clones in this sample may be carry-over from other donors' samples. The rearrangement links TRBV7-6 to TRBJ1-5; D gene uncertain. The sequenced sample consisted of PBMCs. Here the CDR3 reads CASSLNGLNQPQHF. CDR3 sequence (DNA): TGTGCCAGCAGCTTAAACGGGTTAAACCAGCCCCAGCATTTT.